Reported below is one TCR beta chain. Its binding antigen is unknown. Qualities for individual bases were not recorded, and no much larger clone is one base off. The data are from a study of vaccination and CD4 T cells after COVID-19 (dated by TCRdb to between 2021 and 2024). With regard to the full study: Six males and four females were included in the convalescent cohort, with two Hispanic individuals, seven Caucasians, two Asians and one multiracial person represented. Post-vaccine blood samples were collected a median of approximately 68 days after the second vaccine dose, ranging from about 14 to 241 days. At the TCR clonotype level, an earlier paper using these donors assessed memory CD4+ T cell crossreactivity between SARS-CoV-2 and common cold coronavirus spike proteins. Control cultures received a CEFX viral epitope pool as the positive control, an HIV-1 Nef peptide pool as the negative control, or no peptide. Two doses of either the Pfizer-BioNTech BNT162b2 vaccine (n=8) or the Moderna mRNA-1273 vaccine (n=2) were administered to participants. Post-COVID blood samples from convalescent patients were collected a median of around 100 days after diagnosis, with a range of roughly 35 to 180 days. For stimulating the cultures, overlapping spike peptide pools were used, derived from SARS-CoV-2 as well as from the common cold coronaviruses HCoV-NL63, HCoV-OC43 and HCoV-229E. In around 9 COVID-19 convalescent patients and a few infection-naive healthy vaccine recipients, researchers compared the spike-specific CD4+ TCR repertoire from before mRNA vaccination with the repertoire from after. What the work shows at the level of the full study, not this receptor alone: Although the median number of SARS-CoV-2-reactive clonotypes went up from fewer than 25 after infection to more than 30 after vaccination, the increase was not significant. The number of convalescent patients in the study was relatively small, and the study did not examine early timepoints following natural infection. Among convalescent patients, a median roughly 90% of the SARS-CoV-2-reactive clones seen after vaccination appeared only after vaccination, which suggests priming specific to the vaccine. Nearly all vaccine-specific clones in convalescent patients (304 of 307) were mono-reactive for SARS-CoV-2 spike rather than cross-reactive with common cold coronaviruses.

The meaning of the sample's treatment or condition label: approximately nine-day PBMC culture with coronavirus spike peptide pools or control peptides (ViraFEST assay). CD4+ T cells from unexposed donors were collected before the COVID-19 pandemic (2011-2018). The study used the ViraFEST assay, which expanded antigen-specific T cells with peptide pools and then identified expanded clonotypes by TCR sequencing. Each well held millions of PBMCs cultured with roughly 10 ug/ml peptide pools in IMDM containing approximately 4.8% human AB serum and 8 to 10 IU/ml IL-2. On days 3 and 7, half of the culture medium was replaced with fresh IL-2-containing medium. After about 11 days of culture, CD4+ T cells were isolated by negative selection using the EasySep CD4+ T cell isolation kit. Unexposed donor CD4+ T cells were tested for reactivity to SARS-CoV-2 S and N and four common cold coronavirus spike pools, as cell number allowed. PBMCs were separated from whole blood using Ficoll-Paque Plus gradient centrifugation and then either used fresh or cryopreserved at -140C. Triplicate wells were generally used for each culture condition. Leukapheresis product for the unexposed donors was purchased commercially.

Including cysteine and phenylalanine, the CDR3 has 12 amino acids. Only CDR3 DNA is held: 36 bases, read in frame from base 1. For CDR1 and CDR2, the germline V gene lists MNHEY and SVGAGI. The germline ends are 7 bases apart after V is trimmed by 2 bases and J by 6 bases. The protocol used for the library was PCR. DNA from cultured CD4+ T cells was subjected to TCR sequencing with the Oncomine TCR Beta short-read assay at the Johns Hopkins FTIC core. The QIAamp micro DNA kit was used to extract genomic DNA from the cultured CD4+ T cells. The Oncomine TCR Beta libraries from cultured CD4+ T cells were pooled using unique dual indexes and then sequenced on an Illumina iSeq 100. Per the authors' processing: Non-productive sequences were removed, and CDR3s not starting with C, not ending with F or W, or shorter than 7 amino acids were discarded. The MANAFEST web application identified antigen-specific clonotypes by comparing peptide-stimulated wells against reference wells and other culture wells. Positive clones required FDR below 0.05, an odds ratio above 5, and productive frequency above 0.1% in at least two of three replicate wells. Cross-reactive clonotypes were defined as significantly expanded in both SARS-CoV-2 spike wells and at least one common cold coronavirus spike condition. Levenshtein distances (stringdist) and unrooted phylogenetic trees (ape) in R version 3.6.1 were used to assess CDR3 homology. The public sequencing data were trimmed at Q25 with fastp and processed into clonotypes with MiXCR by TCRdb, which kept only in-frame beta chains. Records with the same CDR3 protein are collapsed into one entry carrying the most frequent genes and DNA. V and J calls and clone size were set by TCRdb, not the authors. The sample profile shows roughly 7,000 distinct CDR3 sequences; roughly 50% of them were found once. The ten largest clonotypes hold about 32% of the sample.

The TCR was taken from a human donor in good health. The sequenced sample consisted of CD4+ T cells from blood, cultured in vitro. The chain was built from TRBV6-5 and TRBJ1-1, with the D gene too uncertain to name. The DNA reads TGTGCCAGCAGTTACGGTCTAGCTGAAGCTTTCTTT. The translation is CASSYGLAEAFF.